These 13 T cell receptor beta chains originate from one sample sequenced in a study of a mutant IDH1 vaccine in newly diagnosed glioma. Data came from immunoSEQ multiplex PCR; TCRdb stores just in-frame clones and leaves some out. The sample carries about 66,000 clones, 86% recorded once. The time point denotes: baseline, week 1 (first vaccination visit). Treatment specified: pre-vaccination baseline after standard-of-care therapy. The source was PBMCs, collected from a glioma patient treated with radiotherapy, temozolomide or both. The receptors come from a man younger than 45 with glioma.

This chain joins TRBV7-2 and TRBJ2-7; D ambiguous. V lost 3 bases, J lost 1 base, and 10 bases lay in between. In germline, CDR1 is SGHTA, CDR2 FQGNSA. The CDR3 consists of 14 residues. CDR3 sequence reads: CASSFISTSYEQYF. The CDR3, as DNA: TGTGCCAGCAGCTTCATATCGACTTCCTACGAGCAGTACTTC. Filled out from reference TRBV7-2 and TRBJ2-7, the complete variable domain reads GAGVSQSPSNKVTEKGKDVELRCDPISGHTALYWYRQSLGQGLEFLIYFQGNSAPDKSGLPSDRFSAERTGGSVSTLTIQRTQQEDSAVYLCASSFISTSYEQYFGPGTRLTVT.

This CDR3 reads CASSLGGQGGEKLFF. CDR3 coding DNA: TGTGCCAGCAGCTTGGGGGGACAGGGCGGTGAAAAACTGTTTTTT. This chain joins TRBV5-4 and TRBJ1-4; 9 bases match TRBD1. The V gene end was trimmed by 0 bases and the J gene end by 7 bases; junction bases not matched to a gene: 4. The CDR3 extends over 15 amino acids. Per the germline V gene, CDR1 is SGHNT and CDR2 is YYREEE (reference sequence).

The chain combines TRBV19 with TRBJ1-5; 7 bases map to TRBD1. This CDR3 comprises 17 residues. J lost 1 base, V lost 3 bases, and 9 bases had no gene match. CDR1 and CDR2 from the germline V gene are LNHDA and SQIVND (reference sequence). The CDR3 DNA follows: TGTGCCAGTAGTATCCCTAATCACAGGGGAAGCAATCAGCCCCAGCATTTT. Translation gives CASSIPNHRGSNQPQHF.

This chain joins TRBV7-2 and TRBJ1-5, with TRBD1 matching 9 bases. CDR1 and CDR2 from the germline V gene are SGHTA and FQGNSA. The CDR3 has 13 amino acids. V shed 6 bases, J shed 7 bases, and the junction held 4 bases outside the gene matches. The CDR3, as DNA: TGTGCCAGCAGAACAGGGGGCGGGCAGCCCCAGCATTTT. It codes for CASRTGGGQPQHF. Filled out from reference TRBV7-2 and TRBJ1-5, the complete variable domain reads GAGVSQSPSNKVTEKGKDVELRCDPISGHTALYWYRQSLGQGLEFLIYFQGNSAPDKSGLPSDRFSAERTGGSVSTLTIQRTQQEDSAVYLCASRTGGGQPQHFGDGTRLSIL.

V usage is TRBV15 and J usage is TRBJ2-7; D may be TRBD1 (6 bases). The CDR3 runs 15 residues. The germline V gene has CDR1 LNHNV and CDR2 YYDKDF (reference sequence). The germline V and J ends were trimmed by 0 bases and 3 bases, with 12 bases remaining between them. The CDR3 sequence: CATSRDKQGHYEQYF. The CDR3, as DNA: TGTGCCACCAGCAGAGATAAACAGGGCCACTACGAGCAGTACTTC. The full variable domain, rest sourced from reference TRBV15 and TRBJ2-7, is DAMVIQNPRYQVTQFGKPVTLSCSQTLNHNVMYWYQQKSSQAPKLLFHYYDKDFNNEADTPDNFQSRRPNTSFCFLDIRSPGLGDTAMYLCATSRDKQGHYEQYFGPGTRLTVT.

V is TRBV5-6 and J is TRBJ1-5; the D gene is possibly TRBD1 (5 bases). CDR3 length: 15 residues. Trimming cost V 0 bases and J 2 bases, with 9 bases left between them. The V gene's germline CDR1 is SGHDT and CDR2 YYEEEE. This CDR3 reads CASSLGDAGNQPQHF. The CDR3 DNA is TGTGCCAGCAGCTTGGGGGACGCCGGCAATCAGCCCCAGCATTTT.

The rearrangement uses TRBV19 and TRBJ2-2; D uncertain. The germline gives CDR1 LNHDA, CDR2 SQIVND (reference sequence). This CDR3 region has 15 residues. Trimming removed 4 bases from V and 3 bases from J, with 12 bases in between. Here the CDR3 reads CASSRGVTDTGELFF. The CDR3 DNA is TGTGCCAGTAGTAGGGGTGTTACGGACACCGGGGAGCTGTTTTTT. Full variable domain (outside the CDR3, taken from reference TRBV19 and TRBJ2-2): DGGITQSPKYLFRKEGQNVTLSCEQNLNHDAMYWYRQDPGQGLRLIYYSQIVNDFQKGDIAEGYSVSREKKESFPLTVTSAQKNPTAFYLCASSRGVTDTGELFFGEGSRLTVL.

This chain connects TRBV5-4 to TRBJ2-7; TRBD2 matches at 7 bases. The trim removed 1 base at V and 0 bases at J, leaving 4 bases unmatched. The CDR3 extends over 15 amino acids. Germline lookup yields CDR1 SGHNT and CDR2 YYREEE (reference sequence). The CDR3 reads CASSLPGGGSYEQYF. CDR3 DNA: TGTGCCAGCAGCTTGCCGGGAGGCGGCTCCTACGAGCAGTACTTC.

This chain uses TRBV20-1 with TRBJ1-2; possible D gene TRBD1, 5 bases. The CDR3 is 11 residues long. Germline V lookup: CDR1 DFQATT, CDR2 SNEGSKA (reference sequence). V was clipped by 6 bases and J by 8 bases, with 13 bases between them. The CDR3 DNA reads TGCAGTGCCCCGAGAGGGGCCGGCTACACCTTC. It is translated as CSAPRGAGYTF.

The chain uses TRBV20-1 and TRBJ1-1; perhaps TRBD1 as D (5 bases). V lost 6 bases and J lost 8, with 13 bases in between. This CDR3 is built from 11 residues. CDR1 DFQATT and CDR2 SNEGSKA come from the germline V gene (reference sequence). The CDR3: CSAIERQEAFF. The CDR3 DNA follows: TGCAGTGCCATAGAACGACAGGAAGCTTTCTTT.

V gene TRBV7-8 combines with J gene TRBJ1-2, with D perhaps TRBD1 (5 bases). V was shortened by 5 bases and J by 3 bases, with 13 bases between the two germline ends. This CDR3 comprises 14 residues. Germline V gene lookup returns CDR1 SGHVS and CDR2 FQNEAQ. The CDR3 sequence is CASSLRTGHYGYTF. The CDR3 region has the DNA TGTGCCAGCAGCCTAAGGACGGGACACTATGGCTACACCTTC.

The chain employs TRBV11-2 and TRBJ1-4; D not resolved. V was clipped by 2 bases and J by 3 bases, with 7 bases between them. Germline CDR1 and CDR2: SGHAT and FQNNGV. The CDR3 covers 14 residues. CDR3 region: CASSLSPSNEKLFF. In nucleotides, the CDR3 is TGTGCCAGCAGCTTAAGTCCCTCTAATGAAAAACTGTTTTTT.

V and J are TRBV4-1 and TRBJ2-3; D is unclear. Germline lookup yields CDR1 MGHRA and CDR2 YSYEKL. V was clipped by 3 bases and J by 6 bases, with 7 bases between them. This CDR3 has 12 residues. CDR3 bases: TGCGCCAGCAGCCAGTTAGCTGATACGCAGTATTTT. Its protein product is CASSQLADTQYF.